Listed below are T cell receptor beta chains from one sample, sequenced in a study of beta chain features in type 1 diabetes. The data were produced by immunoSEQ multiplex PCR, yet TCRdb's version contains in-frame clones alone and is incomplete. This sample yields over 150,000 clones, of which about a tenth are seen a single time; 0.45% to 0.6% belongs to the top ten. The sequencing input was central memory CD4+ T cells from blood. These receptors were taken from a young man with type 1 diabetes. CDR3s include the opening cysteine and the closing phenylalanine or tryptophan. A D gene is named only where the DNA matches it firmly. Rows give clone size only sometimes, using once, few, many, or a class for an expanded clone.

V gene	clone size	D gene	J gene	CDR3 DNA	CDR3 protein
TRBV5-1	NA	TRBD2	TRBJ2-1	TGCGCCAGCGGTCGACTAGCGGGAGTTGATGAGCAGTTCTTC	CASGRLAGVDEQFF
TRBV19	NA	NA	TRBJ1-5	TGTGCCAGTAGTAGGGCGTCTCGGGGGACTCAGCCCCAGCATTTT	CASSRASRGTQPQHF
TRBV7-9	NA	TRBD2	TRBJ2-1	TGTGCCAGCAGCGTGTCTAGCGGCTACAATGAGCAGTTCTTC	CASSVSSGYNEQFF
TRBV7-9	few	TRBD1	TRBJ1-1	TGTGCCAGCGACAGGGCGTTGAACACTGAAGCTTTCTTT	CASDRALNTEAFF
TRBV19	few	TRBD1	TRBJ2-6	TGTGCCAGTAGTACGAGGACAGGGGGTTTCTCTGGGGCCAACGTCCTGACTTTC	CASSTRTGGFSGANVLTF
TRBV25-1	NA	TRBD2	TRBJ2-3	TGTGCCAGTAGCACAATTAGCGGGAGGGCTTCTAGCACAGATACGCAGTATTTT	CASSTISGRASSTDTQYF
TRBV11-2	NA	NA	TRBJ2-5	TGTGCCAGCAGCTTAGATTACCAGATCCAAGAGACCCAGTACTTC	CASSLDYQIQETQYF
TRBV4-3	NA	TRBD1	TRBJ1-2	TGCGCCAGCAGCCCAAGACAGGGGGCTAACTATGGCTACACCTTC	CASSPRQGANYGYTF
TRBV19	few	NA	TRBJ2-1	TGTGCCAGTAGTATCGGGATCGCCTACAATGAGCAGTTCTTC	CASSIGIAYNEQFF
TRBV29-1	NA	TRBD1	TRBJ1-4	TGCAGCGTTCGGCGGGGACAGAATGAAAAACTGTTTTTT	CSVRRGQNEKLFF
TRBV7-8	few	TRBD2	TRBJ2-3	TGTGCCAGCAGCTCCGGACTAGCGGGAGGGGCACAGGGGCAGTATTTT	CASSSGLAGGAQGQYF
TRBV5-6	few	TRBD1	TRBJ1-1	TGTGCCAGCAGTAACAGGGGGCGCGTCCGGGGTGGCACTGAAGCTTTCTTT	CASSNRGRVRGGTEAFF
TRBV29-1	NA	TRBD2	TRBJ2-3	TGCAGTGCAAGGACTAGCTCGGCAGATACGCAGTATTTT	CSARTSSADTQYF
TRBV29-1	NA	NA	TRBJ2-7	TGCAGCGTGGCCGGGATCTCCTACGAGCAGTACTTC	CSVAGISYEQYF
TRBV20-1	NA	NA	TRBJ2-5	TGCAGTGCCCAGCAAGAGACCCAGTACTTC	CSAQQETQYF
TRBV9	NA	TRBD1	TRBJ1-2	TGTGCCAGCAGCGGACAGGGGGGATTGGTGGGCTACACCTTC	CASSGQGGLVGYTF
TRBV6-5	NA	TRBD2	TRBJ2-7	TGTGCCAGCAGGGAGCGGGGCCCCTACGAGCAGTACTTC	CASRERGPYEQYF
TRBV6-5	few	NA	TRBJ1-2	TGTGCCAGCAGATTTGGGACTTGGGGCTACACCTTC	CASRFGTWGYTF
TRBV7-2	few	TRBD1	TRBJ2-3	TGTGCCAGCAGCTCAGGACAGGCCACATCACGAGATACGCAGTATTTT	CASSSGQATSRDTQYF
TRBV9	NA	NA	TRBJ2-2	TGTGCCAGCAGCGTAGTATCGAACACCGGGGAGCTGTTTTTT	CASSVVSNTGELFF
TRBV9	few	NA	TRBJ2-5	TGTGCCAGCAGCGTAGGAGGGCCCCAAGAGACCCAGTACTTC	CASSVGGPQETQYF
TRBV4-1	NA	TRBD1	TRBJ2-7	TGCGCCAGCAGCCTCCTTCTCGACAGGGGTATCTACGAGCAGTACTTC	CASSLLLDRGIYEQYF
TRBV18	few	NA	TRBJ2-6	TGTGCCAGCTCACCACCATCCGGGTCTGGGGCCAACGTCCTGACTTTC	CASSPPSGSGANVLTF
TRBV29-1	NA	NA	TRBJ2-7	TGCAGCGCTGGGGGAGGAGGAGGCTCCTACGAGCAGTACTTC	CSAGGGGGSYEQYF
TRBV10-3	few	TRBD2	TRBJ2-7	TGTGCCATCAGTGACGGGACTAGCGGGAGGCCCGAAACCTACGAGCAGTACTTC	CAISDGTSGRPETYEQYF
TRBV28	NA	NA	TRBJ2-3	TGTGCCAGCAGTTTTGCCAGGTCTAGCACAGATACGCAGTATTTT	CASSFARSSTDTQYF
TRBV30	few	TRBD2	TRBJ2-5	TGTGCCTGGAGTGGGGGACTAGCAAAGACCCAGTACTTC	CAWSGGLAKTQYF
TRBV18	NA	NA	TRBJ2-2	TGTGCCAGCTCACCTTATTCTACCGAGAACACCGGGGAGCTGTTTTTT	CASSPYSTENTGELFF
TRBV4-2	NA	NA	TRBJ2-3	TGTGCCAGCAGCGGGCCCCCGTTGGCTGATACGCAGTATTTT	CASSGPPLADTQYF
TRBV9	few	TRBD1	TRBJ1-1	TGTGCCAGCAGCGGTGGGGGACAGACCACTGAAGCTTTCTTT	CASSGGGQTTEAFF
TRBV29-1	NA	TRBD1	TRBJ2-1	TGCAGCGTTGTGCCCGGGACAGGGGTGGGAAATGAGCAGTTCTTC	CSVVPGTGVGNEQFF
TRBV9	few	NA	TRBJ2-4	TGTGCCAGCAGCGCTGGGACTTCGGTAGCCAAAAACATTCAGTACTTC	CASSAGTSVAKNIQYF
TRBV2	NA	NA	TRBJ2-1	TGTGCCAGCAGTGTCAGGGATTGGGAGCAGTTCTTC	CASSVRDWEQFF
TRBV7-9	NA	NA	TRBJ2-5	TGTGCCAGCAGCTTAGGAGGAACACAAGAGACCCAGTACTTC	CASSLGGTQETQYF
TRBV6-5	NA	NA	TRBJ2-4	TGTGCCAGCAGTTACGCGGGGTTCTCGGCCAAAAACATTCAGTACTTC	CASSYAGFSAKNIQYF
TRBV6-5	NA	NA	TRBJ1-4	TGTGCCAGCAGTGCCCCAGGCGCTAATGAAAAACTGTTTTTT	CASSAPGANEKLFF
TRBV4-2	NA	NA	TRBJ2-1	TGTGCCAGCAGCCCTGGCGACAGAGAATACAATGAGCAGTTCTTC	CASSPGDREYNEQFF
TRBV15	few	NA	TRBJ2-3	TGTGCCACCAGCGGCGACCGAAACAGGGAAAATACGCAGTATTTT	CATSGDRNRENTQYF
TRBV11-2	few	TRBD2	TRBJ2-1	TGTGCCAGCAGCTTAGTGGCTAGCGGGAGGGAGTTCTTC	CASSLVASGREFF
TRBV9	once	TRBD2	TRBJ2-1	TGTGCCAGCAGCACACGTAGCGGGAGTTGGAATGAGCAGTTCTTC	CASSTRSGSWNEQFF
TRBV18	few	NA	TRBJ1-2	TGTGCCAGCTCACCTGCGGTCACTAACTATGGCTACACCTTC	CASSPAVTNYGYTF
TRBV7-9	NA	TRBD1	TRBJ1-5	TGTGCCAGCAGCTCAAATACCGGGACAGGGGTTAATCAGCCCCAGCATTTT	CASSSNTGTGVNQPQHF
TRBV2	few	NA	TRBJ2-7	TGTGCCAGCGACGAAGTCCCATCGGGGGGCGTGCAGTACTTC	CASDEVPSGGVQYF
TRBV19	NA	NA	TRBJ2-1	TGTGCCAGTGGAGGTGGAAGTTGGGACAATGAGCAGTTCTTC	CASGGGSWDNEQFF
TRBV2	NA	TRBD1	TRBJ2-3	TGTGCCAGCAGAACCACGCTGACAGGGAATACGCAGTATTTT	CASRTTLTGNTQYF
TRBV7-9	NA	NA	TRBJ1-2	TGTGCCAGCAGCTTGGAGAACACCTTCTATGGCTACACCTTC	CASSLENTFYGYTF
TRBV11-2	NA	TRBD2	TRBJ2-1	TGTGCCAGCAGCTTAGGGAGATTACCGGGACTAGAAAATGAGCAGTTCTTC	CASSLGRLPGLENEQFF